Included here is one T cell receptor (beta chain) sequence, with context. Its antigen is not known. These data are taken from a study of CD8+ T cells in alopecia areata. Turning to the study itself: Treated individuals took tofacitinib by mouth, 5 to 10 mg twice daily. Notes on the study in general: An increase in clonality over normal scalp was evident in lesional scalp, especially alopecia totalis/universalis. There were also resident alphabeta T cells of normal skin sequenced in scalp samples.

The CDR3 is made up of 14 amino acids. CDR1 LNHDA and CDR2 SQIVND come from the germline V gene (reference sequence). V was shortened by 1 base and J by 9 bases, with 13 bases between the two germline ends. Both CD4+ and CD8+ T cells were separated by sorting PBMCs. RNA, once extracted, was reverse transcribed into cDNA for use as the sequencing template. Sequenced by immunoSEQ multiplex PCR; TCRdb stores in-frame clones only, minus some. This table holds under 70,000 clones, around 97% found once. The sequenced sample was CD8+ T cells sorted from blood, obtained at week 0. This TCR was recovered from a human donor with alopecia areata. V and J are TRBV19 and TRBJ1-5; D remains unclear. The chain's CDR3 is CASSIAADPMPQHF. The CDR3 bases are TGTGCCAGTAGTATAGCGGCCGACCCCATGCCCCAGCATTTT.